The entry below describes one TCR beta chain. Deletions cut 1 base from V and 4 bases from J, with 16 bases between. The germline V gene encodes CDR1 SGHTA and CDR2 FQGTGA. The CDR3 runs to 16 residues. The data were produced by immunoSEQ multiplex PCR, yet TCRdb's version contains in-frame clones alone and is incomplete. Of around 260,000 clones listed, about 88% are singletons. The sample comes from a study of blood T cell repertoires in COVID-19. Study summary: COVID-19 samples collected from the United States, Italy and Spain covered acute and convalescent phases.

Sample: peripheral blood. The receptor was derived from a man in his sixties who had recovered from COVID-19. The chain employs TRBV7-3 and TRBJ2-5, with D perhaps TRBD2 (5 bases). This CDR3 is CASSLKAGVTGETQYF. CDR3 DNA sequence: TGTGCCAGCAGCTTAAAGGCGGGTGTCACGGGAGAGACCCAGTACTTC. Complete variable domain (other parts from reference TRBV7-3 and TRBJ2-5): GAGVSQTPSNKVTEKGKYVELRCDPISGHTALYWYRQSLGQGPEFLIYFQGTGAADDSGLPNDRFFAVRPEGSVSTLKIQRTERGDSAVYLCASSLKAGVTGETQYFGPGTRLLVL.